This T cell receptor (beta chain) was sequenced during a study of radiotherapy plus CTLA-4 blockade in lung cancer (dated by TCRdb to the late 2010s). Study-level background: Among enrolled patients, 15% to 20% had an objective response and roughly 30% reached disease control.

The study tested focal radiation therapy combined with CTLA-4 blockade (ipilimumab) in patients with chemo-refractory metastatic non-small-cell lung cancer. Overall study outcomes, separate from this receptor: The strongest predictors of response were reported to be early dynamic shifts in blood T cell clones along with a rise in serum interferon-beta following radiation. After treatment with radiotherapy and ipilimumab, TCR clones that originated in tumors expanded in peripheral blood.

Trimming accounts for 5 bases at V and 6 bases at J, while the number of junction bases matched to no gene is 2. The CDR3, cysteine through phenylalanine, is 12 amino acids long. The read is trimmed to its CDR3 DNA, 36 bases read in frame from base 1. The germline V gene (reference sequence) sets CDR1 to LNHNV and CDR2 to YYDKDF. Libraries were constructed by the immunoSEQ multiplex PCR assay. Imported from immuneACCESS, the table was reduced by TCRdb to in-frame sequences with V and J called. These copies leave out some clones; in studies compared against another copy, an unresolved V gene accounts for under half, and the cause of the remainder is not known. For this sample there are about 87,000 clones; around nine tenths appear just once. The ten biggest clones cover 15% to 20% of the sample. About this clone itself: Its binding antigen is unknown. The record has no base qualities; no much larger clone is one base away.

This specimen consisted of peripheral blood, obtained from a patient treated with radiotherapy plus ipilimumab. This TCR was recovered from a human donor with non-small cell lung cancer that progressed on radiotherapy plus ipilimumab. The rearrangement combines TRBV15 with TRBJ2-7, with 9 central nucleotides matching TRBD1. The DNA sequence is as follows: TGTGCCACCAGCGGGACAGGGACCGAGCAGTACTTC. Translated, this is CATSGTGTEQYF.